The following is a T cell receptor beta chain sequence with its context. This entry belongs to a study of blood T cell repertoires in COVID-19. CDR1 is MNHEY and CDR2 is SMNVEV in the germline V gene (reference sequence). The CDR3 has 14 residues. With 5 bases clipped from V and 6 bases from J, the junction kept 6 bases outside the gene matches. Original processing notes: Amplification with reference gene primers provided the estimates of nucleated cell counts. Clones were sequenced by immunoSEQ multiplex PCR, and TCRdb holds only the in-frame ones, with some missing. V, J and clone size reflect that table, while D and trimming were determined from the DNA. The sample lists 200,000 to 300,000 clones; about 86% were seen once.

This chain uses TRBV27 with TRBJ1-5, with 8 bases identical to TRBD1. Sequenced: peripheral blood. The sequence derives from a woman of 80 years or more with acute or convalescent COVID-19. CDR3 nucleotide sequence: TGTGCCAGCAGTCCACAGGGGGGCACTCAGCCCCAGCATTTT. Protein product: CASSPQGGTQPQHF.